This T cell receptor beta chain was captured by sequencing in a study of blood T cell repertoires in COVID-19. Study-wide background: The study drew acute and convalescent COVID-19 samples from the United States, Italy and Spain. In each case, the material was cDNA or gDNA derived from T cells, B-cell-depleted T cells, or PBMCs.

CDR3 length: 15 amino acids. Germline CDR1 SGHRS, CDR2 YFSETQ. V lost 0 bases and J lost 3; bases outside the gene matches: 3. In the 2 weeks before study entry, exposed participants met a COVID-19 case, which was PCR-confirmed or clinician-diagnosed. The method was immunoSEQ multiplex PCR; TCRdb's version includes in-frame clones alone and lacks a portion of them. Counted here are some 200,000 clones, about four fifths occurring once; the ten biggest clones make up more than 4.5%. This chain joins TRBV5-1 and TRBJ2-7; 10 bases are shared with TRBD1. This receptor was identified in a woman aged 45-65 years who had been exposed to COVID-19. Sequencing was carried out using PBMCs or T cells enriched from blood (not recorded which). The DNA of the CDR3 is TGCGCCAGCAGCTTGGACGGGACAGGGGTCTACGAGCAGTACTTC. It translates to CASSLDGTGVYEQYF. Filled out from reference TRBV5-1 and TRBJ2-7, the complete variable domain reads KAGVTQTPRYLIKTRGQQVTLSCSPISGHRSVSWYQQTPGQGLQFLFEYFSETQRNKGNFPGRFSGRQFSNSRSEMNVSTLELGDSALYLCASSLDGTGVYEQYFGPGTRLTVT.